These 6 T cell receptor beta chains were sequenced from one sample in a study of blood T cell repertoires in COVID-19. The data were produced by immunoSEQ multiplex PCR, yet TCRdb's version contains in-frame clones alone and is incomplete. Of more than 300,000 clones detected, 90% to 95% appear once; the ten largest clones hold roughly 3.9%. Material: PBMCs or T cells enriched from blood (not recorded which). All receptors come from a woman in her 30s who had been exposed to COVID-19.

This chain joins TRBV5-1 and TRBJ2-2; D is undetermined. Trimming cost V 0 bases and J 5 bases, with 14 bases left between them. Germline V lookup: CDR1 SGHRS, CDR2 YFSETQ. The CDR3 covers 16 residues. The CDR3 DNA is TGCGCCAGCAGCTTGGCTGCGTTCCTCGGGACCGGGGAGCTGTTTTTT. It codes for CASSLAAFLGTGELFF.

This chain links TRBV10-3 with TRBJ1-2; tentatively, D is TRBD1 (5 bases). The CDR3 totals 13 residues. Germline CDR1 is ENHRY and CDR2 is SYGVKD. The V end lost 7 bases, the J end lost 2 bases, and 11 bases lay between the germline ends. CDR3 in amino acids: CAITGGLNYGYTF. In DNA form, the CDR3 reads TGTGCCATCACTGGGGGGTTAAACTATGGCTACACCTTC.

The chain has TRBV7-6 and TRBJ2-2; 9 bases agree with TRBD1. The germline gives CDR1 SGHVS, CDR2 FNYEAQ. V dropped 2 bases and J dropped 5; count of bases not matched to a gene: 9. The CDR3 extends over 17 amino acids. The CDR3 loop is CASSLPPGTGRTGELFF. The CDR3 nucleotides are TGTGCCAGCAGCTTACCCCCCGGGACAGGGAGGACCGGGGAGCTGTTTTTT.

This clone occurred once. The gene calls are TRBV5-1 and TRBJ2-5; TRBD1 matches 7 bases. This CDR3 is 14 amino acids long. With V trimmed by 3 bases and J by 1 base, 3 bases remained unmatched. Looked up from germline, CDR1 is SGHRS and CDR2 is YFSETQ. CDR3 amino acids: CASSSGQIQETQYF. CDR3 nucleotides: TGCGCCAGCAGCTCGGGACAGATCCAAGAGACCCAGTACTTC.

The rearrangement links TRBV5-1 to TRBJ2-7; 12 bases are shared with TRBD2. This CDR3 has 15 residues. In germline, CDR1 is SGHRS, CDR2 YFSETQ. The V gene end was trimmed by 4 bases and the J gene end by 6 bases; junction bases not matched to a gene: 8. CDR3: CASSDASGGAVEQYF. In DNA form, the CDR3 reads TGCGCCAGCAGCGATGCTAGCGGGGGGGCCGTCGAGCAGTACTTC.

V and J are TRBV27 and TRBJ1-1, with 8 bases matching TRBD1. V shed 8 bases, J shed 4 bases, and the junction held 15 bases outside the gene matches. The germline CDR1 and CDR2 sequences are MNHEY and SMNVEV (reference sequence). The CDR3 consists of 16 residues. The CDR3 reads CASFRRAGGWGTEAFF. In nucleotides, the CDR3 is TGTGCCAGCTTTAGGCGGGCAGGGGGCTGGGGCACTGAAGCTTTCTTT.